Each of the 8 T cell receptor beta chains below was sequenced from the same sample in a study of blood T cell repertoires in COVID-19. Clones were read by immunoSEQ multiplex PCR, and TCRdb kept only the in-frame ones, dropping some. The top ten clones hold approximately 3.3% of a sample with about 160,000 clones, approximately 81% of them seen once. Sequencing used peripheral blood. The receptors here all came from a human donor with acute or convalescent COVID-19. The donor label of this sample is uncertain.

The V call is TRBV7-2, the J call TRBJ2-3; tentatively, D is TRBD1 (6 bases). CDR3 length equals 15 residues. The germline V gene encodes CDR1 SGHTA and CDR2 FQGNSA. V was cut by 6 bases and J by 8 bases, with 21 bases left in between. CDR3 nucleotide sequence: TGTGCCAGCAGGCAAAATACAGGGTCAGTAGGTACGCAGTATTTT. Translation gives CASRQNTGSVGTQYF.

The chain couples TRBV3-1 (or the pseudogene TRBV3-2) to TRBJ2-1, with TRBD2 identical over 8 bases. The CDR3 length is 15 residues. The trim removed 5 bases at V and 1 base at J, leaving 4 bases unmatched. Per germline, CDR1 LGHDT and CDR2 YNNKEL (reference sequence). CDR3 DNA: TGTGCCAGCAGCGTACAGCGGGGGTCCTACAATGAGCAGTTCTTC. Its translation is CASSVQRGSYNEQFF.

This clone has a handful of counts. The chain carries TRBV4-1 and TRBJ2-2; TRBD1 matches at 9 bases. With 4 bases clipped from V and 2 bases from J, the junction kept 5 bases outside the gene matches. This CDR3 is 16 amino acids long. Germline V lookup: CDR1 MGHRA, CDR2 YSYEKL. CDR3 sequence reads: CASSPRTGANTGELFF. The CDR3 bases are TGCGCCAGCAGCCCGCGGACAGGGGCCAACACCGGGGAGCTGTTTTTT.

The chain couples TRBV18 to TRBJ1-2, with TRBD1 matching over 9 bases. CDR3 length equals 15 residues. CDR1 is KGHSH, CDR2 LQKENI, per germline. The trim removed 3 bases at V and 4 bases at J, leaving 6 bases unmatched. Here the CDR3 DNA reads TGTGCCAGCTCACCCAGTGGGACAGGGATCTATGGCTACACCTTC. It codes for CASSPSGTGIYGYTF.

The chain links TRBV19 to TRBJ1-6; 9 bases line up with TRBD1. Germline V gene lookup returns CDR1 LNHDA and CDR2 SQIVND (reference sequence). Trimming took 4 bases from V and 9 from J; bases not matched to a gene: 10. The CDR3 is 16 residues long. CDR3 nucleotide sequence: TGTGCCAGTAGTAACACCGCCGGGACAGGGAGTTCACCCCTCCACTTT. Its translation: CASSNTAGTGSSPLHF.

CDR3 region: CASIWGGTSSPLHF. CDR3 nucleotide sequence: TGTGCCAGCATCTGGGGGGGGACAAGTTCACCCCTCCACTTT. The V gene is TRBV28, the J gene TRBJ1-6; D might be TRBD1 (6 bases). V lost 7 bases and J 9 bases, leaving 16 bases between the germline ends. CDR3 length: 14 amino acids. CDR1 is MDHEN and CDR2 is SYDVKM in the germline V gene.

This rearrangement joins TRBV14 to TRBJ2-5, with D perhaps matching TRBD2 (6 bases). The CDR3 covers 14 residues. Germline-derived CDR1 and CDR2 are SGHDN and FVKESK. The ends were cut back, 7 bases at V and 1 base at J, with 13 bases in the middle. CDR3 in amino acids: CASTKGLSQETQYF. Written as DNA, the CDR3 is TGTGCCAGCACAAAGGGACTGTCCCAAGAGACCCAGTACTTC.

This rearrangement joins TRBV3-1 (or the pseudogene TRBV3-2) to TRBJ2-1, with D uncertain. The V and J ends lost 0 bases and 9 bases respectively, with 9 bases between them. CDR1 is LGHDT and CDR2 is YNNKEL in the germline V gene (reference sequence). This CDR3 spans 13 amino acids. For the CDR3, the DNA is TGTGCCAGCAGCCAAGATCGGTGGAGTGAGCAGTTCTTC. Protein product: CASSQDRWSEQFF.